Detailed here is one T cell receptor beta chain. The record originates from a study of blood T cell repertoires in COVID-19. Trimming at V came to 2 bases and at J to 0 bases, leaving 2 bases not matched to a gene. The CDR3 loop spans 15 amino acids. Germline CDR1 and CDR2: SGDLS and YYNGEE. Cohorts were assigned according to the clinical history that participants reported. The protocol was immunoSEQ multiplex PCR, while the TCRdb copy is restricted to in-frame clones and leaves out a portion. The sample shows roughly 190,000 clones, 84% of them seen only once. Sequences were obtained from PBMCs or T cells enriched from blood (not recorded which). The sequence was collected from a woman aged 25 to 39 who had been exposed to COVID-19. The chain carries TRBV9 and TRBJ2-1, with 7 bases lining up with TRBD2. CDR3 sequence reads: CASSVGGISYNEQFF. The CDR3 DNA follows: TGTGCCAGCAGCGTGGGGGGGATCTCCTACAATGAGCAGTTCTTC.